This TCR beta chain was recorded in a study of CD8 T cells in Susac syndrome. A quantity of about 0.5 to 1 ug RNA underwent reverse transcription using random hexamers. An immunoSEQ multiplex PCR generated amplified TCR beta CDR3 products spanning 54 Vbeta and 13 Jbeta. Via MiXCR, TCRdb re-called the immunoSEQ multiplex PCR reads, giving one row per CDR3 protein. The sample carries about 290,000 distinct CDR3 sequences, about nine tenths recorded once. In germline, CDR1 is MRHNA, CDR2 SNTAGT. V lost 3 bases and J lost 1, with 8 bases in between. The CDR3 runs to 14 residues. Peripheral blood CD8+ and CD4+ T cells were profiled by TCR beta sequencing. Those who served as multiple sclerosis controls were treatment-naive patients with stable or active relapsing-remitting disease. It was negative isolation that provided the CD8+ and CD4+ T cells, whereas TEMRA cells were enriched by FACS.

This chain joins TRBV6-4 and TRBJ2-3, with D hard to call. The source material was CD8+ T cells from PBMCs. The clonotype was recovered from a human donor with multiple sclerosis. The CDR3 DNA follows: TGTGCCAGCAGTGATACTGCAGGCACAGATACGCAGTATTTT. Its protein is CASSDTAGTDTQYF.